This T cell receptor (beta chain) was captured in a study of T-cell memory formation after mild COVID-19 (dated by TCRdb to the early 2020s). About the study as a whole: TCR sequence clusters from the two donors were found to be largely donor specific. Longitudinal TCRalpha and TCRbeta repertoire sequencing tracked T-cell clones expanding and contracting after mild COVID-19 in a couple of donors. The cohort was made up of two young adult volunteers, one female and one male, who were previously healthy.

The CDR3 measures 14 amino acids from cysteine to phenylalanine. The CDR3 DNA has 42 bases and is translated from base 1. After removal of 6 bases from V and 3 bases from J, the junction retains 6 bases not matched to a gene. The instrument was an Illumina NovaSeq 6000. cDNA libraries for TCRalpha and TCRbeta were prepared by 5'RACE using constant-segment primers, with sample barcodes and unique molecular identifiers added. Trizol reagent was used to extract RNA from every sample. Library amplification was performed in two PCR steps, and a second sample barcode and Illumina TruSeq adapters were introduced in the second step. The libraries were sequenced on an Illumina NovaSeq using 2 x 150 bp paired-end reads. Under the source paper's analysis protocol: The reads were demultiplexed and collapsed into UMI-guided consensus sequences using migec v1.2.7. With mixcr v2.1.11, UMI consensuses were aligned to TRA and TRB V and J templates and assembled into clonotypes. Expanded or contracted clonotypes were those called significant by both edgeR and NoisET, with noise models trained on biological replicates. For edgeR calls, a false discovery rate-adjusted p below 0.01 and a log2 fold-change threshold of 1 were applied. As an exploratory analysis of dynamics, max-normalized trajectories of the 1000 most abundant clonotypes were examined by PCA with hierarchical clustering. The CD4 or CD8 phenotype of responding clones was assigned using the separately sequenced CD4+ and CD8+ repertoires. TCRdb trimmed the raw reads at Q25, called clones with MiXCR and kept productive beta chains. Every entry covers one CDR3 protein and lists the most common genes and DNA from its rows. What appears here as the V and J calls and clone size reflects TCRdb's work, not the paper's. Within this sample are around 310,000 distinct CDR3 sequences, with 15% of them counted one time only. The ten largest clones represent about a fifth of the sample.

PBMCs were isolated by Ficoll-Paque density gradient centrifugation. Study-level results and caveats: The second-wave clones that peaked on day 37 were not confirmed to be SARS-CoV-2 specific. Clones that contracted from day 15 to 85 showed balanced CD4/CD8 phenotypes, whereas a second wave of clones that expanded from day 15 to 37 leaned towards CD4+. Contracting CD4+ clones turned up mainly in the CM and EM memory subsets, whereas EMRA was where CD8+ clones were enriched. Only two mild cases were covered in the study, and larger cohorts including severe cases with pre-infection samples were considered necessary. Some responding clones were detected in pre-infection memory, suggesting pre-existing cross-reactive memory T cells joined the SARS-CoV-2 response.

This clonotype was counted ten times or more. Its recognized antigen is unknown. Per-nucleotide qualities are absent, and no much larger clonotype sits a single base away. The TCR originated in a man younger than 30 who had mild COVID-19 (a few samples of this study predate the infection). The sample titles of this study are shuffled in the database, so cell type and time point are left out; the donor was told from shared clones. Recombination linked TRBV12-3 or TRBV12-4 to TRBJ1-1, and TRBD1 matches 8 of the central bases. The specimen was PBMCs or a T cell subset sorted from them (not recorded which). CDR3 sequence: CASRGQARHTEAFF. The DNA sequence is as follows: TGTGCCAGCAGGGGACAGGCCAGACACACTGAAGCTTTCTTT.